A single sample gave rise to the 32 T cell receptor beta chains below, sequenced in a study of T cell responses to AZD1222 COVID-19 vaccine. Clones were sequenced by immunoSEQ multiplex PCR, and TCRdb holds only the in-frame ones, with some missing. The sample includes 150,000 to 180,000 clones, roughly 90% of them seen just once. The material sequenced was peripheral blood, taken on day 0 of AZD1222 vaccination. Receptors were obtained from an adult in good health.

This clone was observed once. The genes are TRBV5-1 and TRBJ1-4, with 10 nucleotides matching TRBD1. V was pared by 6 bases and J by 5 bases, with 4 bases of the junction left unmatched. CDR1 is SGHRS, CDR2 YFSETQ, per germline. This CDR3 spans 14 amino acids. The CDR3 is CASTRDRGNEKLFF. The CDR3, as DNA: TGCGCCAGCACCCGGGACAGGGGAAATGAAAAACTGTTTTTT.

V and J are TRBV27 and TRBJ1-1; no definite D call. Trimming removed 3 bases at V and 2 bases at J, with 7 bases between. Germline assignment: CDR1 MNHEY and CDR2 SMNVEV (reference sequence). The length of the CDR3 is 13 residues. In DNA form, the CDR3 reads TGTGCCAGCAGTTTGACTGGTAACACTGAAGCTTTCTTT. This codes for CASSLTGNTEAFF.

The chain combines TRBV12-3 or TRBV12-4 with TRBJ2-5; D might be TRBD1 or TRBD2, each matching 6 bases. The germline V and J ends were trimmed by 6 bases and 5 bases, with 13 bases remaining between them. This CDR3 spans 13 amino acids. CDR3: CASSSWGAETQYF. The CDR3 DNA sequence: TGTGCCAGCAGCAGCTGGGGGGCCGAGACCCAGTACTTC.

The rearrangement links TRBV27 to TRBJ2-7; TRBD1 might be the D (5 bases). Germline CDR1 reads MNHEY; CDR2 reads SMNVEV (reference sequence). The CDR3 spans 12 residues. The V end lost 5 bases, the J end lost 7 bases, and 12 bases lay between the germline ends. Here the CDR3 DNA reads TGTGCCAGCAGTGAAGCAGGGCATGAGCAGTACTTC. Translated, it gives CASSEAGHEQYF.

The CDR3 sequence: CASTRLYGYTF. The CDR3 DNA is TGTGCCAGCACCCGACTCTATGGCTACACCTTC. This chain connects TRBV2 to TRBJ1-2; D is ambiguous. Deletions cut 7 bases from V and 4 bases from J, with 7 bases between. Germline CDR1 and CDR2: SNHLY and FYNNEI. The CDR3 has 11 amino acids.

The chain combines TRBV4-1 with TRBJ2-7; D possibly corresponds to TRBD2 (6 bases). The V gene's germline CDR1 is MGHRA and CDR2 YSYEKL. The CDR3 has 13 amino acids. V was trimmed by 4 bases and J by 6 bases, leaving 13 bases between them. CDR3 in DNA: TGCGCCAGCAGCCCGGGGACTCCCGCCGAGCAGTACTTC. This sequence encodes CASSPGTPAEQYF.

The V call is TRBV7-2, the J call TRBJ1-3; D perhaps matches TRBD1 (6 bases). Trimming removed 6 bases at V and 0 bases at J, with 18 bases between. CDR3 size: 17 residues. From germline, CDR1 is SGHTA and CDR2 FQGNSA. For the CDR3, the DNA is TGTGCCAGCAGAAGGGGGGAGGGCAGGGTCTCTGGAAACACCATATATTTT. This codes for CASRRGEGRVSGNTIYF.

This clone appeared a few times. The CDR3 reads CASSSGLAGLTQYF. CDR3 nucleotide sequence: TGTGCCAGCAGCTCAGGACTAGCGGGGCTGACCCAGTACTTC. The rearrangement uses TRBV7-2 and TRBJ2-5; 12 bases align to TRBD2. V shed 4 bases, J shed 7 bases, and the junction held 4 bases outside the gene matches. The CDR3 totals 14 residues. CDR1 is SGHTA and CDR2 is FQGNSA in the germline V gene.

The rearrangement links TRBV7-9 to TRBJ2-1, with 7 bases that match TRBD2. Germline V gives CDR1 SEHNR, CDR2 FQNEAQ (reference sequence). The CDR3 runs 18 residues. Germline trimming cut 5 bases from V and 0 bases from J; bases unmatched to any gene: 13. This CDR3 is CASSPRDGGTSSYNEQFF. CDR3 bases: TGTGCCAGCAGCCCGAGAGACGGGGGGACCAGCTCCTACAATGAGCAGTTCTTC.

This sequence joins TRBV2 and TRBJ1-3; D is perhaps TRBD1 (5 bases). Germline V lookup: CDR1 SNHLY, CDR2 FYNNEI. This CDR3 has 15 residues. Deletions cut 9 bases from V and 0 bases from J, with 15 bases between. This CDR3 is CASRGTVRSGNTIYF. Here the CDR3 DNA reads TGTGCCAGTCGCGGGACGGTCCGCTCTGGAAACACCATATATTTT.

The chain joins TRBV14 to TRBJ1-1, with a tentative D call TRBD1 (6 bases). Germline CDR1 is SGHDN and CDR2 is FVKESK. The CDR3 totals 15 residues. V was cut by 1 base and J by 6 bases, with 15 bases left in between. CDR3 amino acids: CASSQVGGAVSEAFF. The CDR3 coding sequence is TGTGCCAGCAGCCAAGTTGGGGGCGCAGTCTCTGAAGCTTTCTTT.

This chain links TRBV13 with TRBJ2-2; D call uncertain. Trimming shortened V by 3 bases and J by 5 bases, and 13 bases separated the two germline ends. CDR3 length: 15 amino acids. Looked up from germline, CDR1 is PRHDT and CDR2 is FYEKMQ (reference sequence). The CDR3 coding sequence is TGTGCCAGCAGCTTTAGTGGTCGGTGGACCGGGGAGCTGTTTTTT. Protein: CASSFSGRWTGELFF. The full variable domain, rest sourced from reference TRBV13 and TRBJ2-2, is AAGVIQSPRHLIKEKRETATLKCYPIPRHDTVYWYQQGPGQDPQFLISFYEKMQSDKGSIPDRFSAQQFSDYHSELNMSSLELGDSALYFCASSFSGRWTGELFFGEGSRLTVL.

Note on this clone: The junction departs from the called germline gene at one end, perhaps through a read error. This chain joins TRBV7-7 and TRBJ2-2; no firm D call. The CDR3 totals 13 residues. The germline V gene has CDR1 SSHAT and CDR2 FNYEAQ (reference sequence). In DNA, the CDR3 is TGTGCTAGCAGCTTGAGGCAGACCGGGGAGCTGTTTTTT. Protein sequence: CASSLRQTGELFF.

The chain recombines TRBV5-6 with TRBJ2-1, with 8 bases aligning to TRBD2. After removal of 0 bases from V and 7 bases from J, the junction contained 18 bases not matched to a gene. The V gene's germline CDR1 is SGHDT and CDR2 YYEEEE. The CDR3 is 19 amino acids. DNA for the CDR3: TGTGCCAGCAGCTTGGTGGGCGGGCCCCCGCGGGGGGTGATAAATGAGCAGTTCTTC. It encodes CASSLVGGPPRGVINEQFF. Complete variable domain (other parts from reference TRBV5-6 and TRBJ2-1): DAGVTQSPTHLIKTRGQQVTLRCSPKSGHDTVSWYQQALGQGPQFIFQYYEEEERQRGNFPDRFSGHQFPNYSSELNVNALLLGDSALYLCASSLVGGPPRGVINEQFFGPGTRLTVL.

This rearrangement joins TRBV5-1 to TRBJ1-2; D may be TRBD1 (6 bases). Trimming removed 4 bases at V and 2 bases at J, with 12 bases between. CDR1 SGHRS and CDR2 YFSETQ come from the germline V gene. The CDR3 has 14 residues. CDR3 DNA sequence: TGCGCCAGCAGCCCGGAGGGGGGGAACTATGGCTACACCTTC. Its translation is CASSPEGGNYGYTF. The whole variable domain, filled in from reference TRBV5-1 and TRBJ1-2, reads KAGVTQTPRYLIKTRGQQVTLSCSPISGHRSVSWYQQTPGQGLQFLFEYFSETQRNKGNFPGRFSGRQFSNSRSEMNVSTLELGDSALYLCASSPEGGNYGYTFGSGTRLTVV.

The V gene is TRBV19, the J gene TRBJ2-1, with 12 bases identical to TRBD2. The germline V gene encodes CDR1 LNHDA and CDR2 SQIVND (reference sequence). This CDR3 spans 17 amino acids. V lost 1 base and J lost 2; bases outside the gene matches: 3. CDR3 in amino acids: CASSIGTSGATYNEQFF. The DNA for the CDR3 is TGTGCCAGTAGTATAGGGACTAGCGGGGCGACCTACAATGAGCAGTTCTTC.

J is TRBJ1-5 and V is TRBV7-2, with D maybe TRBD1 (5 bases). V lost 5 bases and J 6 bases, leaving 14 bases between the germline ends. This CDR3 has 14 residues. Germline V gene data show CDR1 as SGHTA and CDR2 as FQGNSA. The chain's CDR3 is CASSTSGGSQPQHF. For the CDR3, the DNA is TGTGCCAGCAGCACGAGCGGGGGTAGTCAGCCCCAGCATTTT.

This clone was seen a single time. The rearrangement joins TRBV5-1 to TRBJ1-2; no clear D gene. V was cut by 0 bases and J by 5 bases, with 8 bases left in between. CDR3 size: 13 residues. Germline values: CDR1 SGHRS, CDR2 YFSETQ. CDR3: CASSLDIEYGYTF. CDR3 nucleotide sequence: TGCGCCAGCAGCTTGGATATCGAGTATGGCTACACCTTC. Complete variable domain (other parts from reference TRBV5-1 and TRBJ1-2): KAGVTQTPRYLIKTRGQQVTLSCSPISGHRSVSWYQQTPGQGLQFLFEYFSETQRNKGNFPGRFSGRQFSNSRSEMNVSTLELGDSALYLCASSLDIEYGYTFGSGTRLTVV.

The chain carries TRBV7-8 and TRBJ2-7, with no clear D. Germline V gene sequence: CDR1 SGHVS, CDR2 FQNEAQ. The V and J ends lost 5 bases and 1 base respectively, with 9 bases between them. CDR3 length: 13 residues. The DNA for the CDR3 is TGTGCCAGCAGCCAGCTTTCTTCCTACGAGCAGTACTTC. It yields the protein CASSQLSSYEQYF.

This clone was counted once. V usage is TRBV1 and J usage is TRBJ2-7; the table names TRBD2, a call not compared with the DNA. TRBV1 is noted as a pseudogene. This CDR3 contains 17 residues. In DNA, the CDR3 is TGCACCAGCAGAACCGGGACTAGCCGAACCCCGGGCCACGAGCAGTACTTC. Translating gives CTSRTGTSRTPGHEQYF.

The chain links TRBV27 to TRBJ2-3, with 7 bases lining up with TRBD2. After removal of 5 bases from V and 0 bases from J, the junction contained 8 bases not matched to a gene. The CDR3 loop spans 16 amino acids. The germline CDR1 and CDR2 sequences are MNHEY and SMNVEV (reference sequence). CDR3 in DNA: TGTGCCAGCAGTCTAGCGGCGGGTGCTAGCACAGATACGCAGTATTTT. Its protein product is CASSLAAGASTDTQYF.

CDR3 region: CASSLRREGTEAFF. The CDR3 nucleotides read TGTGCCAGCAGTTTGCGTCGTGAGGGCACTGAAGCTTTCTTT. This chain uses TRBV27 with TRBJ1-1; D is unresolved. Trimming pared 3 bases from V and 4 bases from J, leaving 12 bases between. The V gene's germline CDR1 is MNHEY and CDR2 SMNVEV (reference sequence). This CDR3 has 14 amino acids.

V usage is TRBV7-3 and J usage is TRBJ2-3, with D possibly matching TRBD1 (5 bases). The CDR3 loop spans 13 amino acids. Germline assignment: CDR1 SGHTA and CDR2 FQGTGA. V was pared by 3 bases and J by 2 bases, with 6 bases between. The CDR3 protein is CASSLDNTDTQYF. The DNA for the CDR3 is TGTGCCAGCAGCTTGGACAACACAGATACGCAGTATTTT.

The CDR3 spells CASRGQPQHF. In DNA form, the CDR3 reads TGTGCCAGCAGAGGTCAGCCCCAGCATTTT. V and J are TRBV6-5 and TRBJ1-5; no definite D call. The V end was cut by 6 bases, the J end by 6 bases, with 3 bases between. CDR3 size: 10 residues. The germline gives CDR1 MNHEY, CDR2 SVGAGI.

Points on this clone: One junction end does not reproduce the germline sequence, and a read error may be involved. V is TRBV7-3 and J is TRBJ2-2, with TRBD1 identical over 8 bases. The V gene's germline CDR1 is SGHTA and CDR2 FQGTGA. CDR3 size: 16 residues. CDR3 nucleotide sequence: TGTGCCAGCAGGTTAACCGGGACAGGCAACACCGGGGAGCTGTTTTTT. Residues: CASRLTGTGNTGELFF.

The chain recombines TRBV6-5 with TRBJ2-7; the match to TRBD1 covers 8 bases. CDR1 is MNHEY, CDR2 SVGAGI, per germline. Trimming at V came to 5 bases and at J to 1 base, leaving 1 base not matched to a gene. The CDR3 spans 13 residues. In nucleotides, the CDR3 is TGTGCCAGCAGTCAGGGGGCTTCCTACGAGCAGTACTTC. Protein product: CASSQGASYEQYF.

The genes are TRBV5-5 and TRBJ2-7; 7 nucleotides line up with TRBD1. Germline values: CDR1 SGHKS, CDR2 YYEKEE (reference sequence). V lost 2 bases to trimming and J lost 6 bases; unmatched junction nucleotides: 5. The CDR3 has 13 residues. The CDR3 DNA is TGTGCCAGCAGCTTAGGACAGGCTATCGAGCAGTACTTC. It translates to CASSLGQAIEQYF.

There are a few counts of this clone. This sequence joins TRBV9 and TRBJ1-2; D may be TRBD1 (5 bases). The CDR3 runs to 12 residues. V dropped 2 bases and J dropped 8 bases, with 10 bases sitting between them. In germline, CDR1 is SGDLS, CDR2 YYNGEE. The chain's CDR3 is CASSVPGGGYTF. CDR3 nucleotides: TGTGCCAGCAGCGTCCCCGGGGGGGGCTACACCTTC.

The chain couples TRBV12-5 to TRBJ2-7; D gene ambiguous. CDR3 length: 13 amino acids. The V gene lost 0 bases and the J gene lost 6 bases, with 9 bases spanning the gap. Germline loops: CDR1 LGHNT, CDR2 FRNRAP. The CDR3 region has the DNA TGTGCTAGTGGTTTGGTACCCTCGACCGAGCAGTACTTC. Its protein is CASGLVPSTEQYF.

This chain connects TRBV7-2 to TRBJ2-7; tentatively, D is TRBD2 (5 bases). CDR1 and CDR2 from the germline V gene are SGHTA and FQGNSA. V gave up 2 bases and J gave up 0 bases, with 11 bases separating them. This CDR3 is built from 15 residues. In DNA, the CDR3 is TGTGCCAGCAGCTTATACGGGATGGGCTCCTACGAGCAGTACTTC. It specifies CASSLYGMGSYEQYF.

V usage is TRBV9 and J usage is TRBJ1-6, with D possibly being TRBD1 (5 bases). Trimming shortened V by 3 bases and J by 0 bases, and 10 bases separated the two germline ends. The CDR3 contains 16 residues. Germline CDR1 and CDR2: SGDLS and YYNGEE. CDR3 sequence: CASSARQSSYNSPLHF. The DNA for the CDR3 is TGTGCCAGCAGCGCCCGACAGAGCTCCTATAATTCACCCCTCCACTTT.

The J gene is TRBJ1-5, the V gene TRBV2; no reliable D call. CDR1 SNHLY and CDR2 FYNNEI come from the germline V gene. The CDR3 has 13 amino acids. Trimming left V 8 bases short and J 0 bases short, with 8 bases between. CDR3 DNA sequence: TGTGCCAGCCAGATTTATAGCAATCAGCCCCAGCATTTT. Translated, it gives CASQIYSNQPQHF.